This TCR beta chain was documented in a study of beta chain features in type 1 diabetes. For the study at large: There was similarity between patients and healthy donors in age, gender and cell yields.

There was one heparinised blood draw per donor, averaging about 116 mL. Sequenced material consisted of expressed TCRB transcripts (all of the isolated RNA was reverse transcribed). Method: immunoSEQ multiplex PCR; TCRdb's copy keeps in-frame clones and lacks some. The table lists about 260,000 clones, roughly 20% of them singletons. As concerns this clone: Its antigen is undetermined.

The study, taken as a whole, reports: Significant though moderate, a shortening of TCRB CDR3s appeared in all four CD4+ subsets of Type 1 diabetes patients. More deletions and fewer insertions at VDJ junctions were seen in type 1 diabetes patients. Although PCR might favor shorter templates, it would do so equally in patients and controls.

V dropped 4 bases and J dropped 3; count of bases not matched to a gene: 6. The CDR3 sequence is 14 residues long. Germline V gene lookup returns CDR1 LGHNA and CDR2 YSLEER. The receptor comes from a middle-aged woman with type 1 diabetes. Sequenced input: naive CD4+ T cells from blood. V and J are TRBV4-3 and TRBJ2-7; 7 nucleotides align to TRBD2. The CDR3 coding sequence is TGCGCCAGCAGCCGGAGCGGGACTCACTACGAGCAGTACTTC. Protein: CASSRSGTHYEQYF.